This T cell receptor beta chain was obtained from a study of T cell clonality in common variable immunodeficiency (dated by TCRdb to the mid-2010s). The germline V gene encodes CDR1 KGHSH and CDR2 LQKENI. The CDR3 starts with the cysteine, ends with the phenylalanine, and has 17 residues. Shown are 42 bases from within the CDR3, in frame from base 1. For this chain, trimming is 0 bases at the V end and 4 bases at the J end, and the number of junction bases without a gene match is 10. The investigation overall reported the following: According to the authors, figuring out what caused the increased clonality in CVID would require sequencing the repertoires of T cell subpopulations. TCRbeta clonality was higher in CVID subjects than in healthy controls (t-test p = 0.018), and the increase was most characteristic of about a third of subjects. Correlations between repertoire features and clinical complications were limited by patient heterogeneity within the CVID cohort. Fewer TCRbeta clones were shared among CVID subjects than among healthy controls (p < 0.0001). Despite equal DNA input, controls averaged approximately 74,000 unique sequences per sample versus about 32,000 in CVID samples. CVID TCRbeta sequences were reported to have fewer deletions and N-nucleotide insertions and to lack highly modified clones with 13 or more V deletions.

Standard criteria were used to diagnose CVID, namely serum IgG, IgA and/or IgM reduced below the normal range together with specific antibody deficiency. The CVID group comprised fewer than 50 subjects, approximately 15 female and about 29 male, aged about 9 to 65 years with a mean age of roughly 44. Both CVID patients and healthy controls were predominantly of Caucasian heritage. At the time of study participation, every CVID subject had been on replacement immunoglobulin therapy for one year or longer. No CVID subject was ill or taking immunomodulatory or immunosuppressive medication when blood was collected. From each donor, roughly 4.5 to 8 ml of heparinized peripheral whole blood was collected. Genomic DNA from adults with common variable immune deficiency (CVID) and from healthy adult controls was used to sequence TCRbeta CDR3 repertoires. Diluted blood was density-centrifuged over Hypaque 1077 or Ficoll-Paque to isolate peripheral blood mononuclear cells. Genomic DNA was obtained from unsorted mononuclear cells through either Qiagen column purification or a centrifugation-based method.

This clone was seen repeatedly, ten times or more. Its antigen is not yet known. Coverage ceases 3 residues before the CDR3 finishes, and the germline J gene fills in the end. For sequencing input, CVID and control samples contributed equivalent amounts of genomic DNA. For every sample, a 60 bp segment covering the rearranged TCRbeta CDR3 region was amplified and then sequenced. The immunoSEQ assay, a bias-corrected multiplex PCR with high-throughput sequencing, was employed for TCRbeta amplification. The original pipeline was this. Every unique nucleotide sequence counted as a clone and was annotated with V, D and J genes, copy number and frequency. Sequences were labeled productive if in frame, and non-productive if out of frame or containing stop codons. Clonality was calculated from Shannon's entropy as previously described. The predicted amino acid sequences of productive clones were used to derive the mean CDR3 Kyte-Doolittle hydropathy. Using the R hclust function, scaled V gene usage was clustered hierarchically with Manhattan distance and complete linkage. To assess clone sharing by CDR3 amino acid sequence, 12 repertoires per group were resampled over 100 rounds. The repertoires were screened for 70 published EBV-specific TCRbeta sequences and approximately 240 published CMV-specific TCRbeta sequences. A couple of CVID samples that yielded fewer than 10,000 sequences were excluded from the analysis, so 40 to 50 CVID repertoires were retained. What TCRdb holds here is the immuneACCESS table cut down to in-frame rearrangements. Part of the clones is not present; checked against another copy, under half of the missing clones reflect an unresolved V gene, and the others are unexplained. The V and J calls and clone size come from that table; D and trimming were worked out from the DNA. This sample is represented by about 19,000 clones, with no singletons among them. Approximately 2.5% of the sample belongs to the ten largest clones.

Sequencing was done on a sample of peripheral blood mononuclear cells. The receptor was isolated from a human donor with common variable immunodeficiency. The chain employs TRBV18 and TRBJ2-7; 9 of the junction bases match TRBD2. The CDR3 protein: CASSPPSSGRAVYEQYF. The covered CDR3 bases are TGTGCCAGCTCACCACCGAGTAGCGGGAGAGCCGTTTACGAG.